Below, 10 T cell receptor beta chains from the same sample are listed, as sequenced in a study of blood T cell repertoires in COVID-19 (dated by TCRdb to the early 2020s). The library was produced with the immunoSEQ multiplex PCR assay. Entries here come from immuneACCESS through TCRdb and include only in-frame sequences with V and J called. Some clones fail to appear in such tables; in the studies checked, an unresolved V gene covers under half of the shortfall, and the cause of the remainder is unknown. This sample lists about 150,000 clones; approximately 80% were detected once. Of the sample, almost 10% falls within the top ten clones. Sequences were obtained from peripheral blood. The receptor set was obtained from a woman aged 45-60 years with acute or convalescent COVID-19.

This clone appeared a single time. The V gene is TRBV3-1 (or the pseudogene TRBV3-2), the J gene TRBJ2-1, with 11 bases identical to TRBD2. V shed 2 bases and J 9 bases; nucleotides not matched to a gene: 12. Germline CDR1 reads LGHDT; CDR2 reads YNNKEL (reference sequence). The CDR3 has 17 residues. The DNA for the CDR3 is TGTGCCAGCAGCCAACTTCCGGGACTAGCGGCCCGCAGTGAGCAGTTCTTC. This translates into CASSQLPGLAARSEQFF.

A single count supports this clone. The V call is TRBV6-2 or TRBV6-3, the J call TRBJ1-4; 7 bases align to TRBD1. The CDR3 totals 16 residues. Trimming at V came to 3 bases and at J to 8 bases, leaving 12 bases not matched to a gene. The germline V gene has CDR1 MNHEY and CDR2 SVGEGT. In DNA, the CDR3 is TGTGCCAGCAGTTATTCGACAGGGACTGGTGTGGAAAAACTGTTTTTT. Its protein is CASSYSTGTGVEKLFF.

The V and J genes are TRBV6-5 and TRBJ2-3; D is undetermined. The CDR3 loop spans 11 amino acids. V shed 7 bases and J shed 2 bases, with 4 bases lying between them. Germline CDR1 reads MNHEY; CDR2 reads SVGAGI. CDR3 sequence (DNA): TGTGCCAGCACCAACACAGATACGCAGTATTTT. Encoded protein: CASTNTDTQYF.

The chain has TRBV2 and TRBJ1-2; TRBD1 agrees at 7 bases. V gave up 3 bases and J gave up 4 bases; unmatched junction bases: 14. The CDR3 is 17 residues long. Germline V gene data show CDR1 as SNHLY and CDR2 as FYNNEI. The CDR3 region is CASSEGSGGFFPYGYTF. Written as DNA, the CDR3 is TGTGCCAGCAGTGAGGGGTCAGGGGGGTTTTTCCCCTATGGCTACACCTTC.

This clone was found a few times. The chain joins TRBV2 to TRBJ1-5, with unresolved D. The CDR3 spans 15 residues. The ends were cut back, 4 bases at V and 0 bases at J, with 10 bases in the middle. The germline CDR1 and CDR2 sequences are SNHLY and FYNNEI. CDR3 sequence (DNA): TGTGCCAGCAGTGTCGGTCAACTTAGCAATCAGCCCCAGCATTTT. Translating it yields CASSVGQLSNQPQHF.

The chain combines TRBV11-2 with TRBJ2-3, with a weak D call TRBD1 (5 bases). Trimming shortened V by 2 bases and J by 0 bases, and 12 bases separated the two germline ends. Germline loops: CDR1 SGHAT, CDR2 FQNNGV. The CDR3 contains 16 residues. The CDR3 spells CASSLIWTRSTDTQYF. Written as DNA, the CDR3 is TGTGCCAGCAGCTTAATCTGGACAAGAAGCACAGATACGCAGTATTTT. Full variable domain (missing parts from reference TRBV11-2 and TRBJ2-3): EAGVAQSPRYKIIEKRQSVAFWCNPISGHATLYWYQQILGQGPKLLIQFQNNGVVDDSQLPKDRFSAERLKGVDSTLKIQPAKLEDSAVYLCASSLIWTRSTDTQYFGPGTRLTVL.

This clone was observed a few times. The rearrangement links TRBV27 to TRBJ2-1; 14 nucleotides align to TRBD2. V gave up 3 bases and J gave up 6 bases; unmatched junction bases: 1. CDR1 is MNHEY and CDR2 is SMNVEV in the germline V gene (reference sequence). The CDR3 loop spans 15 amino acids. The CDR3, as DNA: TGTGCCAGCAGTTTGGGGACTAGCGGGAGCAATGAGCAGTTCTTC. Translated: CASSLGTSGSNEQFF.

This clone was observed a few times. The J gene is TRBJ2-7, the V gene TRBV6-1, with D possibly matching TRBD2 (6 bases). The CDR3 consists of 16 residues. CDR1 is MNHNS and CDR2 is SASEGT in the germline V gene. Trimming stripped 4 bases from V and 2 bases from J, with 18 bases between. The CDR3 nucleotides read TGTGCCAGCAGTGCCATGGGAGGACTGGAGGCCTACGAGCAGTACTTC. This codes for CASSAMGGLEAYEQYF.

This rearrangement joins TRBV9 to TRBJ1-2; 9 nucleotides line up with TRBD1. From germline, CDR1 is SGDLS and CDR2 YYNGEE. With 0 bases clipped from V and 7 bases from J, the junction kept 1 base outside the gene matches. There are 13 residues in the CDR3. In DNA, the CDR3 is TGTGCCAGCAGCGTAGAGACAGGGGGTGGCTACACCTTC. The encoded protein is CASSVETGGGYTF.

The J gene is TRBJ2-5, the V gene TRBV10-2; TRBD1 matches at 7 bases. Germline V gene sequence: CDR1 WSHSY, CDR2 SAAADI. The CDR3 length is 12 residues. V shed 10 bases and J 2 bases; nucleotides not matched to a gene: 4. CDR3 bases: TGCGCCACCGGACAGGCTCAAGAGACCCAGTACTTC. Residues: CATGQAQETQYF.